The 17 T cell receptor beta chains in this list originate from one sample, sequenced in a study of Ad26.COV2.S vaccination and SARS-CoV-2 variants. Treatment defined: around 19 received Ad26.COV2.S at low or high dose, single or two shots; 5 received placebo; per-sample allocation not given. At day 63 after the first vaccine or placebo injection, samples were drawn. TCRdb's copy holds only in-frame clones and misses some; the assay was immunoSEQ multiplex PCR. Here the sample spans approximately 410,000 clones, about nine tenths being singletons. The input for sequencing was peripheral blood, taken in a trial of Ad26.COV2.S vaccine versus placebo. These TCRs come from a person between 18 and 59 years old who received the Ad26.COV2.S COVID-19 vaccine or a placebo.

The V and J genes are TRBV4-1 and TRBJ1-6; unclear D gene. V lost 4 bases and J lost 10, with 20 bases in between. This CDR3 spans 16 amino acids. Per the germline V gene, CDR1 is MGHRA and CDR2 is YSYEKL. For the CDR3, the DNA is TGCGCCAGCAGCCTAACTAGGACTGGGGATCTATCACCCCTCCACTTT. Translated, it gives CASSLTRTGDLSPLHF.

The chain carries TRBV6-5 and TRBJ2-3, with 8 positions matching TRBD1. V trimming: 6 bases; J trimming: 2 bases; junction bases outside the gene matches: 7. This CDR3 has 15 residues. Germline V CDR1 and CDR2: MNHEY, SVGAGI. CDR3 nucleotide sequence: TGTGCCAGCAGGAAGCCAGGGGGCAACACAGATACGCAGTATTTT. Residues: CASRKPGGNTDTQYF.

This chain joins TRBV10-3 and TRBJ2-3; weak D call: TRBD1 (5 bases). Trimming cost V 11 bases and J 0 bases, with 12 bases left between them. The CDR3 runs 13 residues. From germline, CDR1 is ENHRY and CDR2 SYGVKD. The CDR3 region has the DNA TGTGCCTCAGGACAAATGAGCACAGATACGCAGTATTTT. This gives the protein CASGQMSTDTQYF.

CDR3 in amino acids: CASSLNTQGRGTEAFF. The DNA for the CDR3 is TGCGCCAGCAGCTTAAATACTCAGGGGAGGGGGACTGAAGCTTTCTTT. The V gene is TRBV5-1, the J gene TRBJ1-1; the D gene is possibly TRBD1 (6 bases). V lost 2 bases, J lost 5 bases, and 19 bases lay in between. The CDR3 spans 16 residues. CDR1 SGHRS and CDR2 YFSETQ come from the germline V gene.

This chain's CDR3 is CASRENYEQYF. DNA for the CDR3: TGTGCCAGCCGAGAGAACTACGAGCAGTACTTC. The rearrangement links TRBV6-5 to TRBJ2-7; D not resolved. V was cut by 8 bases and J by 3 bases, with 8 bases left in between. The CDR3 is 11 residues long. Germline V gene sequence: CDR1 MNHEY, CDR2 SVGAGI.

The V call is TRBV11-2, the J call TRBJ2-1, with a tentative D call TRBD2 (6 bases). V gave up 4 bases and J gave up 4 bases, with 11 bases separating them. The CDR3 spans 14 residues. CDR1 SGHAT and CDR2 FQNNGV come from the germline V gene. The CDR3 is CASSSGTLYNEQFF. In DNA, the CDR3 is TGTGCCAGCAGCTCCGGGACTTTGTACAATGAGCAGTTCTTC.

This chain connects TRBV6-6 to TRBJ2-7; D is possibly TRBD2 (6 bases). V was clipped by 6 bases and J by 6 bases, with 15 bases between them. CDR1 is MNHNY and CDR2 is SVGAGI in the germline V gene (reference sequence). The CDR3 consists of 13 residues. CDR3 DNA: TGTGCCAGCAGCCGGGACTGGAGCTCCGAGCAGTACTTC. It yields the protein CASSRDWSSEQYF.

The CDR3 DNA sequence: TGTGCCAGCAGTGGAGGGGGGATCTCCTACGAGCAGTACTTC. Amino acid sequence: CASSGGGISYEQYF. J is TRBJ2-7 and V is TRBV27; D could derive from TRBD1 or TRBD2 (6 bases each). Trimming left V 5 bases short and J 0 bases short, with 11 bases between. Germline-derived CDR1 and CDR2 are MNHEY and SMNVEV (reference sequence). CDR3 size: 14 residues.

The chain couples TRBV6-5 to TRBJ2-3; D ambiguous. The length of the CDR3 is 13 residues. The V end lost 7 bases, the J end lost 4 bases, and 12 bases lay between the germline ends. Germline CDR1 and CDR2: MNHEY and SVGAGI. CDR3 sequence (DNA): TGTGCCAGCAATCGGCTGCTCTCAGATACGCAGTATTTT. Residues: CASNRLLSDTQYF.

This clone appeared a few times. J is TRBJ2-2 and V is TRBV7-8; 9 bases map to TRBD1. There are 15 residues in the CDR3. V was pared by 3 bases and J by 7 bases, with 6 bases of the junction left unmatched. CDR1 SGHVS and CDR2 FQNEAQ come from the germline V gene. DNA of the CDR3: TGTGCCAGCAGCTTCGGGACAGGGTCCGGCGGGGAGCTGTTTTTT. This codes for CASSFGTGSGGELFF.

The chain is built from TRBV28 and TRBJ2-6; D is perhaps TRBD1 (7 bases). The CDR3 is made up of 15 amino acids. V was pared by 4 bases and J by 2 bases, with 9 bases between. The germline gives CDR1 MDHEN, CDR2 SYDVKM. The CDR3 sequence: CASSSRGAGANVLTF. CDR3 in DNA: TGTGCCAGCAGTTCCAGGGGGGCTGGGGCCAACGTCCTGACTTTC.

This chain links TRBV6-2 or TRBV6-3 with TRBJ2-7; D is unclear. The V end lost 6 bases, the J end lost 7 bases, and 16 bases lay between the germline ends. This CDR3 is built from 13 residues. The germline V gene has CDR1 MNHEY and CDR2 SVGEGT. CDR3 in DNA: TGTGCCAGCAGCCCCATGTGGGCCGGGGAGCAGTACTTC. Its protein is CASSPMWAGEQYF.

The chain joins TRBV6-5 to TRBJ1-6; D possibly corresponds to TRBD1 (6 bases). Between the trimmed V and J ends, which lost 7 bases and 9 bases, there was a span of 19 bases. The CDR3 has 15 residues. The germline V gene encodes CDR1 MNHEY and CDR2 SVGAGI. This CDR3 reads CASTEGGGNSSPLHF. DNA for the CDR3: TGTGCCAGCACCGAGGGGGGTGGGAATAGTTCACCCCTCCACTTT.

The chain employs TRBV4-1 and TRBJ2-4; a possible D gene is TRBD2 (5 bases). V lost 0 bases to trimming and J lost 4 bases, with 13 bases between them. CDR1 and CDR2 from the germline V gene are MGHRA and YSYEKL. The CDR3 sequence is 16 residues long. The CDR3 loop is CASSQEMLREKNIQYF. In nucleotides, the CDR3 is TGCGCCAGCAGCCAAGAGATGCTTAGGGAGAAAAACATTCAGTACTTC.

V and J are TRBV30 and TRBJ1-4; no clear D gene. V shed 5 bases and J shed 8 bases, with 12 bases lying between them. There are 12 residues in the CDR3. Germline V gene data show CDR1 as GTSNPN and CDR2 as SVGIG (reference sequence). For the CDR3, the DNA is TGTGCCTGGGGAACCTCCGGGGAAAAACTGTTTTTT. It encodes CAWGTSGEKLFF.

The CDR3 DNA reads as TGTGCCAGCAGCTTGGTTGCTTACGCCTACAATGAGCAGTTCTTC. Amino acids: CASSLVAYAYNEQFF. This chain uses TRBV5-5 with TRBJ2-1; D is ambiguous. V dropped 0 bases and J dropped 2 bases, with 9 bases sitting between them. Germline V lookup: CDR1 SGHKS, CDR2 YYEKEE (reference sequence). The CDR3 sequence is 15 residues long.

The chain carries TRBV27 and TRBJ1-5; D ambiguous. V lost 10 bases and J lost 5, with 15 bases in between. CDR3 size: 13 residues. Germline V gene data show CDR1 as MNHEY and CDR2 as SMNVEV (reference sequence). The chain's CDR3 is CATGVTGDQPQHF. The CDR3 DNA reads TGTGCCACGGGCGTAACTGGCGATCAGCCCCAGCATTTT.